The sequence of this TCR beta chain was determined in a study of identical twins. Details on this clonotype: No antigen is known for it. A much larger clone differs by one base, so this may be a read error.

A universal primer site was added by template switching, and unique molecular identifiers were carried by the cDNA. TCRdb called the 5' RACE reads again in MiXCR, with one record for every CDR3 protein. The data hold around 370,000 distinct CDR3 sequences, with around 9.7% observed a single time. The germline V gene has CDR1 SGHVS and CDR2 FNYEAQ. Trimming pared 6 bases from V and 8 bases from J, leaving 8 bases between. CDR3 length equals 11 residues. General study points: Whereas memory repertoires showed no such difference, abundant cord blood beta clonotypes carried fewer insertions.

The receptor was derived from a woman in her forties or fifties in good health. The V gene is TRBV7-6, the J gene TRBJ2-1; D call uncertain. The specimen sequenced was naive T cells sorted from blood. CDR3 residues: CASSTYHEQFF. In DNA form, the CDR3 reads TGTGCCAGCAGTACTTACCATGAGCAGTTCTTC.